The clone carrying this T cell receptor (beta chain) was counted between two and nine times. Its antigen is still unknown. Alongside a J-beta primer mix, a sample-barcoded 5' primer served in a second PCR lasting roughly 6 to 11 cycles. Tagging of each cDNA molecule was performed by a template-switch adaptor with 12 random nucleotides. Each sample yielded at least 3 million CDR3-containing paired-end reads. TCRdb re-derived calls from the 5' RACE reads in MiXCR, one entry per CDR3 protein. The data contain 710,000 or so distinct CDR3 sequences, 20% to 25% of them seen just once; the ten biggest clones take up around a fifth. This specimen comes from a study of blood T cells in healthy people across ages. Overall study results and limits: Both naive CD4+ cell counts and diversity were greater in long-lived donors than in aged donors. Unsorted PBMCs blocked a conclusive comparison of naive and antigen-experienced cells.

The CDR3 runs to 16 residues. Trimming pared 0 bases from V and 0 bases from J, leaving 9 bases between. Germline CDR1 and CDR2: SGHTA and FQGNSA. Sequencing used blood. The gene calls are TRBV7-2 and TRBJ1-5; D not resolved. The clonotype comes from a man between 65 and 85 years old in good health. The CDR3 DNA follows: TGTGCCAGCAGCTTAGCGCCGGGGAGTAGCAATCAGCCCCAGCATTTT. Translated, it gives CASSLAPGSSNQPQHF. The full variable domain, completed using reference TRBV7-2 and TRBJ1-5, is GAGVSQSPSNKVTEKGKDVELRCDPISGHTALYWYRQSLGQGLEFLIYFQGNSAPDKSGLPSDRFSAERTGGSVSTLTIQRTQQEDSAVYLCASSLAPGSSNQPQHFGDGTRLSIL.